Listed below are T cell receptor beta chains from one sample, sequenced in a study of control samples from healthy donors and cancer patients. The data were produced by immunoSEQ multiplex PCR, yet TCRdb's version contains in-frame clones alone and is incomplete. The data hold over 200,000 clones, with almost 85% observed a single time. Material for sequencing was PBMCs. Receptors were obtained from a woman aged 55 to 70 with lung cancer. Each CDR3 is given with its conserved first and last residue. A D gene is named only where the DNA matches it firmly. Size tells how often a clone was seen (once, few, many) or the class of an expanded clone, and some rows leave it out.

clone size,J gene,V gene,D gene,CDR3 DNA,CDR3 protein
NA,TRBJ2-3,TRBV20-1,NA,TGCAGTGCTATTGACGGATGGAGGGCTACAGATACGCAGTATTTT,CSAIDGWRATDTQYF
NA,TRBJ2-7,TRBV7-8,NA,TGTGCCAGCAGCCACTGGACGGTCACCTACGAGCAGTACTTC,CASSHWTVTYEQYF
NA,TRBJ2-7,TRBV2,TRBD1,TGTGCCAGTGGGACAGGGATTCGAGGCGAGCAGTACTTC,CASGTGIRGEQYF
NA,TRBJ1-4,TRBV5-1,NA,TGCGCCAGCAGCTTGGCGGACAGAACAACTAATGAAAAACTGTTTTTT,CASSLADRTTNEKLFF
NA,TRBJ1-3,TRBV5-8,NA,TGTGCCAGCAGTTCCGGGGTTAGGTCTGGAAACACCATATATTTT,CASSSGVRSGNTIYF
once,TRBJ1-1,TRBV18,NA,TGTGCCAGCTCACGAAACGGGGATACTGAAGCTTTCTTT,CASSRNGDTEAFF
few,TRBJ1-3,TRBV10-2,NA,TGCGCCAGCAGTGAAGCGCAGGGGCGCCTCTCTGGAAACACCATATATTTT,CASSEAQGRLSGNTIYF
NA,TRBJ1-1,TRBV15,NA,TGTGCCACCAGCAGGCACCTTGGGGGTTCGGGGGCTTTCTTT,CATSRHLGGSGAFF
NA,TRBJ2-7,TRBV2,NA,TGTGCCAGTGGAGAGGGACCGCTCGGCGTCTACGAGCAGTACTTC,CASGEGPLGVYEQYF
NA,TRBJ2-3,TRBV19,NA,TGTGCCAGTAGGGACCGGGACAAAAGATCGCAGTATTTT,CASRDRDKRSQYF
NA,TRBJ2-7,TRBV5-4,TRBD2,TGTGCCAGCAGCGGGGGACTAGCGGGAGGCGAGCAGTACTTC,CASSGGLAGGEQYF
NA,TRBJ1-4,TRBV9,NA,TGTGCCAGCAGCCCCCCAGGGGACGAAAAACTGTTTTTT,CASSPPGDEKLFF
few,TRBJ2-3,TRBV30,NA,TGTGCCTGGAGAACAGACTCTTATACGCAGTATTTT,CAWRTDSYTQYF
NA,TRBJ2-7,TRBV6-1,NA,TGTGCCAGCAGTGAACTGGTAGCCTACGAGCAGTACTTC,CASSELVAYEQYF
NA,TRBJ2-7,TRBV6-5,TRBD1,TGTGCCAGCACCCCTCGAAGGGGGCGAGCCTACGAGCAGTACTTC,CASTPRRGRAYEQYF
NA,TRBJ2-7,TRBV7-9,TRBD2,TGTGCCAGCAGCTGGGGACTAGCGGGAAACGAGCAGTACTTC,CASSWGLAGNEQYF
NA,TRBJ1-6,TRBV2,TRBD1,TGTGCCAGCAGTGTGGAGGGACAGATTCTCTCACCCCTCCACTTT,CASSVEGQILSPLHF
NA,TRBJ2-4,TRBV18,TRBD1,TGTGCCAGCTCAACCAACCAACAGGGGACACAAACCATTCAGTACTTC,CASSTNQQGTQTIQYF
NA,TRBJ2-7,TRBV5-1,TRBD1,TGCGCCAGCACTCAGGGACAGGGGGAGAACGAGCAGTACTTC,CASTQGQGENEQYF
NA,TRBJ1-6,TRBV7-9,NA,TGTGCCAGCAGTTCGATAAGCTCCTATAATTCACCCCTCCACTTT,CASSSISSYNSPLHF
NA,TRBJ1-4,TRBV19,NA,TGTGCCAGTAGTAAGGACGGAACAAATGAAAAACTGTTTTTT,CASSKDGTNEKLFF
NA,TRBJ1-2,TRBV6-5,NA,TGTGCCACCTTAAATTGGGTGGAAGGTGGCTACACCTTC,CATLNWVEGGYTF
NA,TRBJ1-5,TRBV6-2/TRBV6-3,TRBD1,TGTGCCAGCAGCCCCCGGGACAGATATCAGCCCCAGCATTTT,CASSPRDRYQPQHF
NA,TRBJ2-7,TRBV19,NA,TGTGCCAGTAGTATCTATTCACGGCCCTACGAGCAGTACTTC,CASSIYSRPYEQYF
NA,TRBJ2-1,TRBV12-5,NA,TGTGCTAGTGGTCCCCATTTATCGTATGATGAGCAGTTCTTC,CASGPHLSYDEQFF
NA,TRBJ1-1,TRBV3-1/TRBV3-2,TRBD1,TGTGCCAGCAGTCACGGGACAGGGTATATTGAAGCTTTCTTT,CASSHGTGYIEAFF
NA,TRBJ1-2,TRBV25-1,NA,TGTGCCAGCAGTGAATATAAGGGTAACTATGGCTACACCTTC,CASSEYKGNYGYTF
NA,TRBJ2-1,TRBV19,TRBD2,TGTGCCAGTAGTATAGTAGCGGGGGGGCACGGTGAGCAGTTCTTC,CASSIVAGGHGEQFF
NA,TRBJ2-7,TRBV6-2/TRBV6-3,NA,TGTGCCAGCAGCCGGACCCGGGGATACGAGCAGTACTTC,CASSRTRGYEQYF
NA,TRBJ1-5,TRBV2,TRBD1,TGTGCCAGTTCACGTGAGGGGGCGAATCAGCCCCAGCATTTT,CASSREGANQPQHF
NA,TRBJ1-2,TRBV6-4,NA,TGTGCCAGCAGCCAGGGCCTGAGGAACTATGGCTACACCTTC,CASSQGLRNYGYTF
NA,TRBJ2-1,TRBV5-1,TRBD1,TGCGCCAGCACCCGGGACAGCTCCTACAATGAGCAGTTCTTC,CASTRDSSYNEQFF
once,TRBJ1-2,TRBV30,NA,TGTGCCTGGGGGGGAAGGACGTCCCGCTATGGCTACACCTTC,CAWGGRTSRYGYTF
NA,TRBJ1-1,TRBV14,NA,TGTGCCAGCAGCCAAGGGGTGGCCGCTTTCTTT,CASSQGVAAFF
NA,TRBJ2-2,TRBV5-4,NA,TGTGCCAGCAGCTTGGACAGCGGGAACACCGGGGAGCTGTTTTTT,CASSLDSGNTGELFF
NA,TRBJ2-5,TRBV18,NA,TGTGCCAGCTCACCACCGTCGGGGCGGGGAGAGACCCAGTACTTC,CASSPPSGRGETQYF
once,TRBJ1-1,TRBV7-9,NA,TGTGCCAGCAGCCCCGCTCTGGAAGGTGTAGACACTGAAGCTTTCTTT,CASSPALEGVDTEAFF
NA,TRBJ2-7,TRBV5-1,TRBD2,TGCGCCAGCAGCCGGGGGGAGTCCTACGAGCAGTACTTC,CASSRGESYEQYF
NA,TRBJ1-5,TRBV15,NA,TGTGCCACCAGCAGAGACAGGGTGGGCAATCAGCCCCAGCATTTT,CATSRDRVGNQPQHF
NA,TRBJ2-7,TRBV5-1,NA,TGCGCCAGCAGCTTTACGGCCAGGGGAGACGAGCAGTACTTC,CASSFTARGDEQYF
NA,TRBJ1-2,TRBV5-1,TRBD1,TGCGCCAGCAGACAGGGGGCTGACTATGGCTACACCTTC,CASRQGADYGYTF
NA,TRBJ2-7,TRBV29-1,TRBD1,TGCAGCGTTGCGGGGCGGCAGGGGGCAGGATACGAGCAGTACTTC,CSVAGRQGAGYEQYF
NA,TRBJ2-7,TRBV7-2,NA,TGTGCCAGCAGCTTATCCCCGGCCAAGTCCTACGAGCAGTACTTC,CASSLSPAKSYEQYF
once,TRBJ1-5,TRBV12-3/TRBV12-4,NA,TGTGCCAGCAGTTCCCCGCAGGGAGCCCAGCATTTT,CASSSPQGAQHF
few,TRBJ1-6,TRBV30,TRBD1,TGTGCCTGGGGACAGGGGGACAATTCACCCCTCCACTTT,CAWGQGDNSPLHF
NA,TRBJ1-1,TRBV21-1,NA,TGTGCCAGCAGCATAAAGGGGGGACTGGGGCCTGAAGCTTTCTTT,CASSIKGGLGPEAFF
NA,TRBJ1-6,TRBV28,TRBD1,TGTGCCAGCAGTTTAGGGGACAGGCTTAATTCACCCCTCCACTTT,CASSLGDRLNSPLHF
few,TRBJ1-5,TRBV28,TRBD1,TGTGCCAGCAGCATAGACAGGGGTTGGAATCAGCCCCAGCATTTT,CASSIDRGWNQPQHF
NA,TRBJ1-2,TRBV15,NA,TGTGCCACCAGCAGAGACATACTGTCCTCGGGAGGCTACACCTTC,CATSRDILSSGGYTF
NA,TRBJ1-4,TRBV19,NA,TGTGCCAGTAGTAGAAACAGCAACTCTAATGAAAAACTGTTTTTT,CASSRNSNSNEKLFF